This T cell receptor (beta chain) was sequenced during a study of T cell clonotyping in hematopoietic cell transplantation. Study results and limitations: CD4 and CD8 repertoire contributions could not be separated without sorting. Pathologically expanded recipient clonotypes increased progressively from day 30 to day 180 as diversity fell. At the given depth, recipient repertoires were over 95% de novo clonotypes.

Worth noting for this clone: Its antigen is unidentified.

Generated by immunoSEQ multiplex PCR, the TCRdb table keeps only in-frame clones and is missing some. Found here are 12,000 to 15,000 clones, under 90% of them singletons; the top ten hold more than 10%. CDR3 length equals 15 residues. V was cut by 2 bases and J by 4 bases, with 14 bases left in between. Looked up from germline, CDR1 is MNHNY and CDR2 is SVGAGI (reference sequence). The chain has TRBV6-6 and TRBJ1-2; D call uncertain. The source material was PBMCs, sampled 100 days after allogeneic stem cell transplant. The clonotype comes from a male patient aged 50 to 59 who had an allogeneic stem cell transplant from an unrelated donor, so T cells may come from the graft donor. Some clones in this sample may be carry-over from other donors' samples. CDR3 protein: CASSYGGVLVYGYTF. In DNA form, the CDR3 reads TGTGCCAGCAGTTACGGTGGGGTTCTCGTCTATGGCTACACCTTC.